The present T cell receptor beta chain was sequenced within a study of metastatic and nonmetastatic thyroid tumors. TCRdb re-analyzed the PCR reads through MiXCR. Among 30,000 to 35,000 clones, 20% to 25% were seen once, and the ten largest hold 2.5% to 3.5%. This clone was observed many times. Its antigen is unidentified. All patients were treatment-naive before thyroid surgery. The CDR3 totals 15 residues. The V gene's germline CDR1 is MDHEN and CDR2 SYDVKM. After removal of 6 bases from V and 3 bases from J, the junction contained 5 bases not matched to a gene. Study-wide findings and caveats: Versus benign nodules, malignant thyroid tumors reportedly had significantly higher TCR beta diversity, in blood and tumor.

The rearrangement links TRBV28 to TRBJ2-2; TRBD2 matches 9 bases. Sequencing used tumor tissue. This clonotype originated in a male donor with papillary thyroid cancer or a benign thyroid nodule (not recorded which). Some clones in this sample may be carry-over from other donors' samples. The CDR3 is CASSPGTSYTGELFF. The CDR3 bases are TGTGCCAGCAGCCCCGGGACTAGCTACACCGGGGAGCTGTTTTTT.